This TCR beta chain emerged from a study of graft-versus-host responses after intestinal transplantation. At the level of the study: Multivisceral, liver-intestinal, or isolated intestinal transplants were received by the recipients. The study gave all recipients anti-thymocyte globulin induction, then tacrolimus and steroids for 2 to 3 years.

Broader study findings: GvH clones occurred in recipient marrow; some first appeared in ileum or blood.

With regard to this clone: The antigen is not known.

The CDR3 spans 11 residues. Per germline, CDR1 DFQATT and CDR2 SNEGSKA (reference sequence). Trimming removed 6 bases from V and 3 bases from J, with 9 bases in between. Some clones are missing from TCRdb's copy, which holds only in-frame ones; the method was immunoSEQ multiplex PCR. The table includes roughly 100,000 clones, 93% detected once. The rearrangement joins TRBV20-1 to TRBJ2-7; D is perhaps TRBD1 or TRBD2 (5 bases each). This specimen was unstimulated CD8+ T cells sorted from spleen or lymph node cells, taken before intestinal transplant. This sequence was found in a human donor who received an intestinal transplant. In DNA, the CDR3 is TGCAGTGCAAGGGACGGCTACGAGCAGTACTTC. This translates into CSARDGYEQYF.